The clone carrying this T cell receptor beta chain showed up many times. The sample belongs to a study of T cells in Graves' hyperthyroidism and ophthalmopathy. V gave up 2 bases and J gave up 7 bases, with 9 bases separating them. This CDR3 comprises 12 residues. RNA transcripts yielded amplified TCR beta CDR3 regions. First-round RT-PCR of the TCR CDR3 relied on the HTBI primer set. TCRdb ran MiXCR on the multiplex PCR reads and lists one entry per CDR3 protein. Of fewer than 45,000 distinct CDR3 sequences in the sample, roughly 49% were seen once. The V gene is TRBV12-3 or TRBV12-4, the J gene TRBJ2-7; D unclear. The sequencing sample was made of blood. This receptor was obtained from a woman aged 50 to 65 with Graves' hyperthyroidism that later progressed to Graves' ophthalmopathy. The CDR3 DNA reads TGTGCCAGCAGTTTAACTATGGGGGAGCAGTACTTC. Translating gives CASSLTMGEQYF.